The sequence of this TCR beta chain was determined in a study of CD8 T cells in ankylosing spondylitis. General observations from the study: Seven to nine highly homologous variants formed a TCR beta motif that appeared characteristic of ankylosing spondylitis blood.

Germline V CDR1 and CDR2: SEHNR, FQNEAQ (reference sequence). The CDR3 consists of 14 residues. V lost 5 bases to trimming and J lost 3 bases; unmatched junction nucleotides: 5. TCRdb reprocessed the 5' RACE reads via MiXCR and lists one record per CDR3 protein. The sample holds over 450,000 distinct CDR3 sequences, about an eighth seen once. This clonotype was counted between two and nine times. Its specificity is unknown. Sequencing was performed on blood, either unsorted or a sorted T cell fraction (not recorded which). This TCR was sampled from a male donor with ankylosing spondylitis. The chain couples TRBV7-9 to TRBJ2-5; 8 nucleotides match TRBD2. CDR3 region: CASSVGLGKETQYF. The DNA of the CDR3 is TGTGCCAGCAGCGTGGGACTAGGGAAAGAGACCCAGTACTTC.